Given below is one T cell receptor (beta chain) in context. Its antigen is undetermined. 60 Vbeta and 13 Jbeta primers were used in PCR. The repertoire was sequenced with immunoSEQ multiplex PCR; TCRdb's copy has only in-frame clones and lacks some. The table shows some 180,000 clones, with over 75% occurring only once. The data derive from a study of cytomegalovirus exposure and HLA in healthy donors. Study-wide background: Earlier sequencing of about 200 million T cells yielded fewer than 140 million unique TCR beta sequences.

Each donor was healthy, and each was a bone marrow donor. The CDR3 length is 14 residues. CDR1 and CDR2 from the germline V gene are SGHNT and YYREEE (reference sequence). Between the trimmed V and J ends, which lost 0 bases and 4 bases, there was a span of 7 bases. Study-wide points: The study carried out a later analysis of TCR beta sequences. It associated some 15,000 of them with specific HLA alleles at a false discovery rate of 0.05.

The genes are TRBV5-4 and TRBJ1-4; D call uncertain. The source of this sequence is a woman aged 45-59 years in good health and CMV-seronegative. Sequenced input: PBMCs. The CDR3 DNA reads as TGTGCCAGCAGCTTGGGTCCTCTTAATGAAAAACTGTTTTTT. This translates into CASSLGPLNEKLFF.